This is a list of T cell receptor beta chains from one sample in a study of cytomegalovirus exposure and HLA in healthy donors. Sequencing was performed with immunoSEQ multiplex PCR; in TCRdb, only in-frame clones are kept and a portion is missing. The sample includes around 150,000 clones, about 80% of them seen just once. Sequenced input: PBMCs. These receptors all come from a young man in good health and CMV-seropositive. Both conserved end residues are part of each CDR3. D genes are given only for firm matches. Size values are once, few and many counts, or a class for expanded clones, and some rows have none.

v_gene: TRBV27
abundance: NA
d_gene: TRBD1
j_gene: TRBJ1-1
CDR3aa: CASTPTGFNTEAFF
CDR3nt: TGTGCCAGCACCCCGACAGGGTTCAACACTGAAGCTTTCTTT

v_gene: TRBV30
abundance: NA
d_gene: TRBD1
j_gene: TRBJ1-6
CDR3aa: CAWSSQGAENSPLHF
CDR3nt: TGTGCCTGGAGTTCACAGGGGGCTGAAAATTCACCCCTCCACTTT

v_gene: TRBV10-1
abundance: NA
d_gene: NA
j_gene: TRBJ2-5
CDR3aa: CASERGGTGRRETQYF
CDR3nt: TGCGCCAGCGAGCGGGGCGGAACAGGGCGTCGAGAGACCCAGTACTTC

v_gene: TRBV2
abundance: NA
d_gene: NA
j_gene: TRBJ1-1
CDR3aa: CASSADSTEAFF
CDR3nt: TGTGCCAGCAGTGCCGACAGTACTGAAGCTTTCTTT

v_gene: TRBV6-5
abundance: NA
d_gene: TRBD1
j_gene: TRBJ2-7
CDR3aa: CASSYGQGAYEQYF
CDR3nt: TGTGCCAGCAGTTACGGGCAGGGGGCGTACGAGCAGTACTTC

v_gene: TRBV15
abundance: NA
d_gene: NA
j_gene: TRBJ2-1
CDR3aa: CATSRVDRPGLYNEQFF
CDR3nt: TGTGCCACCAGCAGAGTAGATCGTCCAGGGTTGTACAATGAGCAGTTCTTC

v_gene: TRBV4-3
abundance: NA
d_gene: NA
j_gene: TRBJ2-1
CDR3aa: CASSQEGAGESSYNEQFF
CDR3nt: TGCGCCAGCAGCCAAGAAGGGGCCGGAGAATCCTCCTACAATGAGCAGTTCTTC

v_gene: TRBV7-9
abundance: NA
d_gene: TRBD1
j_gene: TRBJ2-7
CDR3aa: CASSPRGTGVTYEQYF
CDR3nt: TGTGCCAGCAGCCCCCGCGGGACAGGGGTGACCTACGAGCAGTACTTC

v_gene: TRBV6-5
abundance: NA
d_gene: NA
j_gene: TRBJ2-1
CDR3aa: CASSYSGTPDNEQFF
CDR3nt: TGTGCCAGCAGTTATTCCGGGACACCCGACAATGAGCAGTTCTTC

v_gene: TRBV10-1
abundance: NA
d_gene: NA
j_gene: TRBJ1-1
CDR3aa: CASSDEGWGTEAFF
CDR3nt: TGCGCCAGCAGTGACGAGGGATGGGGCACTGAAGCTTTCTTT

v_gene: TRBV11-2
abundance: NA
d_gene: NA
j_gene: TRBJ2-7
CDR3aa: CASSRNRDKSYEQYF
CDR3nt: TGTGCCAGCAGCCGGAACCGGGACAAGTCCTACGAGCAGTACTTC

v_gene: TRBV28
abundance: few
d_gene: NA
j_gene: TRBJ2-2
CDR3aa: CASSGQNTGELFF
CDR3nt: TGTGCCAGCAGCGGACAGAACACCGGGGAGCTGTTTTTT

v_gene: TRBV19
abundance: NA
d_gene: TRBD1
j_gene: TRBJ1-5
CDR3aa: CASSIATGVGNQPQHF
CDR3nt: TGTGCCAGTAGTATAGCCACAGGGGTAGGCAATCAGCCCCAGCATTTT

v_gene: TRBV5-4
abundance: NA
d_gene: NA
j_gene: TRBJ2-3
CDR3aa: CASSFVERSDTQYF
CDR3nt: TGTGCCAGCAGCTTTGTCGAGCGTTCGGATACGCAGTATTTT

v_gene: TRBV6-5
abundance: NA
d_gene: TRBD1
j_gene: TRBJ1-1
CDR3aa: CASSPLDRAHTEAFF
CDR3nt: TGTGCCAGCAGTCCCCTGGACAGGGCCCACACTGAAGCTTTCTTT

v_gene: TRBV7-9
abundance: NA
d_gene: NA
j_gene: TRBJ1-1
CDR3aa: CASSLSPPVAAFF
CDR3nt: TGTGCCAGCAGCTTGTCCCCCCCTGTAGCGGCTTTCTTT

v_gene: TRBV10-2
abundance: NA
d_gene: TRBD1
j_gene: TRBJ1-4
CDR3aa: CASVPGQGSPSGEKLFF
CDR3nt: TGCGCCAGCGTACCGGGACAGGGTTCCCCCTCGGGTGAAAAACTGTTTTTT

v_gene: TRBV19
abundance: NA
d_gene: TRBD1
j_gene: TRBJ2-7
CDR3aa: CASSGTGGAHEQYF
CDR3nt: TGTGCCAGTAGCGGGACAGGGGGCGCCCACGAGCAGTACTTC

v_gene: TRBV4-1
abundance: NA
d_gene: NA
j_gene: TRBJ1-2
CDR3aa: CASSQAGDGYTF
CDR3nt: TGCGCCAGCAGCCAGGCAGGGGATGGCTACACCTTC

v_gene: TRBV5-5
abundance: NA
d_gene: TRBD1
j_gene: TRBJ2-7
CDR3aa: CASTYQGQGLREQYF
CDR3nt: TGTGCCAGCACCTACCAAGGACAGGGGCTACGCGAGCAGTACTTC

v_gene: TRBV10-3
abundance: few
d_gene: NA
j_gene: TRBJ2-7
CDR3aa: CAISRLGESGEQYF
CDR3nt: TGTGCCATCAGCAGACTAGGGGAGTCCGGGGAGCAGTACTTC

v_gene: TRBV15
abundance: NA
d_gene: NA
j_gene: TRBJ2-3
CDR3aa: CATSRDLTTGTDTQYF
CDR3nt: TGTGCCACCAGCAGAGATCTAACGACAGGTACAGATACGCAGTATTTT

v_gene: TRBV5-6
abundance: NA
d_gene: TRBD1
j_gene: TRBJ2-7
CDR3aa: CASSPGTGGRNEQYF
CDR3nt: TGTGCCAGCAGCCCGGGGACAGGGGGTCGAAACGAGCAGTACTTC